This TCR beta chain is from a study of OX40 agonist ivuxolimab in advanced cancers. Assay used: immunoSEQ multiplex PCR; TCRdb lists only in-frame clones, some missing. In the table there are tens of thousands of clones, around 89% of which are singletons. V was cut by 7 bases and J by 5 bases, with 13 bases left in between. Germline V gene lookup returns CDR1 SNHLY and CDR2 FYNNEI. This CDR3 is built from 13 residues. This receptor was obtained from an adult with an advanced solid tumor such as melanoma, head and neck, liver or kidney cancer. Source: CD4+ or CD8+ T cells sorted from blood, taken in a trial of the OX40 agonist ivuxolimab. The chain has TRBV2 and TRBJ2-3; D is unresolved. In nucleotides, the CDR3 is TGTGCCAGCATTGGAACCTCGGGAGATACGCAGTATTTT. Residues: CASIGTSGDTQYF.